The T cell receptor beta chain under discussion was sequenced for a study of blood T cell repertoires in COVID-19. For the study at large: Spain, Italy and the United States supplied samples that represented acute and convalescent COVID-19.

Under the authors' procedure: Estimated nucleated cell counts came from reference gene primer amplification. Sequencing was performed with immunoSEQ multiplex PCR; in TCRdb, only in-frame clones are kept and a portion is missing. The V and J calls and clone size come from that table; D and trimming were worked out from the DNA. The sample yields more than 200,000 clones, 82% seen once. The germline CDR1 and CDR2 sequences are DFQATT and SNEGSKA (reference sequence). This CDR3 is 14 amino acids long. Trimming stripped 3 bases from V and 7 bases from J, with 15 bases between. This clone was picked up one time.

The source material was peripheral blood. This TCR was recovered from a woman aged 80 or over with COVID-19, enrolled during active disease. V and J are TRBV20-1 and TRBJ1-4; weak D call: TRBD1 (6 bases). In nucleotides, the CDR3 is TGCAGTGCTAGTTCCAACAGGGTGGGTGAAAAACTGTTTTTT. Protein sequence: CSASSNRVGEKLFF.